The 4 T cell receptor beta chains in this list originate from one sample, sequenced in a study of blood T cell repertoires in COVID-19. The table came from immunoSEQ multiplex PCR; TCRdb's copy has only in-frame clones and leaves some out. The sample has 150,000 to 200,000 clones, around three quarters seen once; the top ten hold about a sixth. Sequenced: PBMCs or T cells enriched from blood (not recorded which). These receptors were obtained from a woman between 45 and 60 years old with acute COVID-19.

J is TRBJ2-3 and V is TRBV6-5, with a possible D match to TRBD2 (7 bases). Trimming removed 10 bases at V and 0 bases at J, with 17 bases between. This CDR3 has 15 residues. The germline CDR1 and CDR2 sequences are MNHEY and SVGAGI. CDR3 DNA: TGTGCCACCCATGACGGGGGGCGGAGCACAGATACGCAGTATTTT. Its translation: CATHDGGRSTDTQYF.

The genes are TRBV11-1 and TRBJ1-2; 9 nucleotides line up with TRBD1. Germline V gene lookup returns CDR1 SGHAT and CDR2 FQDESV (reference sequence). CDR3 size: 14 residues. V lost 4 bases and J lost 4; bases outside the gene matches: 4. CDR3 sequence: CASSSGQGPYGYTF. The CDR3 DNA is TGTGCCAGCAGCTCCGGACAGGGGCCCTATGGCTACACCTTC.

The rearrangement uses TRBV10-1 and TRBJ2-7, with a tentative D call TRBD1 (5 bases). Germline CDR1 and CDR2: WNHNN and SYGVQD (reference sequence). The CDR3 consists of 14 residues. V shed 8 bases and J shed 0 bases, with 14 bases lying between them. The CDR3 DNA reads TGCGCCAGCTTCGAAGGGGTTGGCTCCTACGAGCAGTACGTC. This gives the protein CASFEGVGSYEQYV.

The chain's CDR3 is CASKARETQYF. In nucleotides, the CDR3 is TGTGCCAGTAAAGCTCGCGAGACCCAGTACTTC. This chain joins TRBV19 and TRBJ2-5; D unclear. The CDR3 sequence is 11 residues long. V shed 7 bases and J shed 5 bases, with 8 bases lying between them. From germline, CDR1 is LNHDA and CDR2 SQIVND (reference sequence).